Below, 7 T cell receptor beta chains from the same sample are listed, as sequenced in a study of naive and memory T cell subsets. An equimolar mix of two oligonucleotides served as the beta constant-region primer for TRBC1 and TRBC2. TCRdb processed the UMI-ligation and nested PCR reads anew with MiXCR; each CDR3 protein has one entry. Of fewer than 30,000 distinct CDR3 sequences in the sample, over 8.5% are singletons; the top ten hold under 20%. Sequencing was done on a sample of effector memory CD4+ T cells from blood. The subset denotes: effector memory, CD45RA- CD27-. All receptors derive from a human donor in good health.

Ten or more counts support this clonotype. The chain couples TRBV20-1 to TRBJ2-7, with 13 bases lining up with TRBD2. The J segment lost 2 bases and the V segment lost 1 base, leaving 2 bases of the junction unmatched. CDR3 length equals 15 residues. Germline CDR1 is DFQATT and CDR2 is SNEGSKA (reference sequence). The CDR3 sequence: CSARGGLAGTYEQYF. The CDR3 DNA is TGCAGTGCTAGAGGGGGACTAGCGGGAACCTACGAGCAGTACTTC.

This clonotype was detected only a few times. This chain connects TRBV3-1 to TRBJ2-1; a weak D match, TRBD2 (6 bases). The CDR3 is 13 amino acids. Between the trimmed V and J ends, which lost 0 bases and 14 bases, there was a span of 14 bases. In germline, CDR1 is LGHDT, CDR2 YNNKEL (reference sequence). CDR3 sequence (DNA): TGTGCCAGCAGCCAAGATTTCGGGACTCCTGAGTTCTTC. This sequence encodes CASSQDFGTPEFF.

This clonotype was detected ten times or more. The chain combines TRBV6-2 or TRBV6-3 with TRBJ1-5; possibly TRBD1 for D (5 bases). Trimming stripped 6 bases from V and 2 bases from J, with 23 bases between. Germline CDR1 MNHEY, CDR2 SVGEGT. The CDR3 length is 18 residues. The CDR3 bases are TGTGCCAGCAGCCCCCCTTGGAGCCTCCGGGGGGGCAATCAGCCCCAGCATTTT. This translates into CASSPPWSLRGGNQPQHF.

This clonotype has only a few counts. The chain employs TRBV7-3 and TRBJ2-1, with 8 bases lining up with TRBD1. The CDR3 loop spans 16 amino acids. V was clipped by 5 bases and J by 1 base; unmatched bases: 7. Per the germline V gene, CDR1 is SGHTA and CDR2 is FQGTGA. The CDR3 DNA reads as TGTGCCAGCAGCCCAGGGGGCCGTCGTTCCTACAATGAGCAGTTCTTC. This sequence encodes CASSPGGRRSYNEQFF.

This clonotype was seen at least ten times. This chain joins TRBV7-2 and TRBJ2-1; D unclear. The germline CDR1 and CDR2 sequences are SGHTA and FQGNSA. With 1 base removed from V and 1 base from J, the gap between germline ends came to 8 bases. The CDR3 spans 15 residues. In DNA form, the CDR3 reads TGTGCCAGCAGCTTAGTTGCTGGGTCCTACAATGAGCAGTTCTTC. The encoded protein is CASSLVAGSYNEQFF. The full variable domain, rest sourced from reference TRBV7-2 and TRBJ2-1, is GAGVSQSPSNKVTEKGKDVELRCDPISGHTALYWYRQSLGQGLEFLIYFQGNSAPDKSGLPSDRFSAERTGGSVSTLTIQRTQQEDSAVYLCASSLVAGSYNEQFFGPGTRLTVL.

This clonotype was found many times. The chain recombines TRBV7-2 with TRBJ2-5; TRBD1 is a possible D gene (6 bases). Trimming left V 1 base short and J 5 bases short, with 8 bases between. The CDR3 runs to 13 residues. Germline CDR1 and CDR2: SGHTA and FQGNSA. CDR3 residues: CASSLGTVETQYF. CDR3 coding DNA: TGTGCCAGCAGCTTAGGGACAGTGGAGACCCAGTACTTC.

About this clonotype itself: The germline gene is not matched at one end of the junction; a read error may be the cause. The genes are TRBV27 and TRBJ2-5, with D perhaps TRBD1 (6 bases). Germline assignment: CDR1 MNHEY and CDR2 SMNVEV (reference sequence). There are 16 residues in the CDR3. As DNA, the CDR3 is TGTGCCAGCAGTCCAAGGGGGACAATAGTACAAGAGACCCGGTACTTC. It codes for CASSPRGTIVQETRYF.